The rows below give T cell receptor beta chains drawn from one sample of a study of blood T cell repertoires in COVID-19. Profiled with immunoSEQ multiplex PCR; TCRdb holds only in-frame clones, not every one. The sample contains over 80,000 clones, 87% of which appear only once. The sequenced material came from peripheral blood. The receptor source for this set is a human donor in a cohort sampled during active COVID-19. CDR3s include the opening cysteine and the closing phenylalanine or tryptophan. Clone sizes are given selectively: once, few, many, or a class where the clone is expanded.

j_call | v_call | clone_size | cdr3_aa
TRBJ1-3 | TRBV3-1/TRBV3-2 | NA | CASSQGVSAATGNTIYF
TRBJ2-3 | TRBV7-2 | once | CASSPRGAGGTDTQYF
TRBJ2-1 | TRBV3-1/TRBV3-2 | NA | CASSLTSGYNEQFF
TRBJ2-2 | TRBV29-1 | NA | CSVVQTTGELFF
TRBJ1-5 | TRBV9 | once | CASSGGDGFSQHF
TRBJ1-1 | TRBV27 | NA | CASSSLNRGVNTEAFF
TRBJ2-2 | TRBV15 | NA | CATSRDAASGSLTGELFF
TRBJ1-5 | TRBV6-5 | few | CASRGTVSNQPQHF
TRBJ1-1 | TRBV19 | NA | CASMSTVTGGGTEAFF
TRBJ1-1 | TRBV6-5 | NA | CASSYSRARPLTEAFF
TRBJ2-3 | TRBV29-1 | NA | CSVDPAGGDTQYF
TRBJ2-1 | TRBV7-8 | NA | CASSPSGRGVTKGLDNEQFF
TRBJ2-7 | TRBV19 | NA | CASSIRLQGARYEQYF
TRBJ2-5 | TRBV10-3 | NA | CAISGGGSTEETQYF
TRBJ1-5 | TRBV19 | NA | CASSAGTGSQPQHF
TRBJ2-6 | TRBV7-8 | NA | CASSSKDRAYFSGANVLTF
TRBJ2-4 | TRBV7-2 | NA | CASSLGQGAQNIQYF
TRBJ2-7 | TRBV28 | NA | CASVLAGGGYEQYF
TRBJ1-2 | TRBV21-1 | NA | CARGSTGQGGENYGYTF
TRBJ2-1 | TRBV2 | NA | CASSVEEASYNEQFF
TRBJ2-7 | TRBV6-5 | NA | CASRLDRRSYEQYF
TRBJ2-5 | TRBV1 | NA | CTSQRQLARGTETQYF
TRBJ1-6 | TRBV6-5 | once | CASSSQTTHNSPLHF
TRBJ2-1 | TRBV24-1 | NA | CATSDETSGTQNNEQFF
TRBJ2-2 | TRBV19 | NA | CASSITGSYTGELFF
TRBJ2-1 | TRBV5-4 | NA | CASSLDSHNEQFF
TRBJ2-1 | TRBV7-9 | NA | CASSFTQDNEQFF
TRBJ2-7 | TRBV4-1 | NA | CASSSVGTGSYEQYF
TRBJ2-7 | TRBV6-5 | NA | CASSSDRFSYEQYF
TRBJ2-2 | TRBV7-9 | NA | CASSLAMWTATGTGELFF
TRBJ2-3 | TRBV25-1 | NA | CASSGQTSTDTQYF
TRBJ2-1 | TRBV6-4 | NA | CASSDWAGGPRNEQFF
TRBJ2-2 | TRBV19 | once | CASSSRTGTSVGELFF
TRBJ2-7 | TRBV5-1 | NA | CASSPMTDYEQYF
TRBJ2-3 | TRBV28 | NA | CASSFSGDTDTQYF
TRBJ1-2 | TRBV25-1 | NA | CASSEQNYGYTF
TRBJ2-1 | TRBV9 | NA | CASSASPTSGRYNEQFF
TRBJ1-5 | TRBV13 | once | CASSLSGNQPQHF
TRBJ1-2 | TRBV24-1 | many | CATSDGALYGYTF
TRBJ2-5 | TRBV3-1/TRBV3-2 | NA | CASSQGAGETQYF
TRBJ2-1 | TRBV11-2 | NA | CASTGLVYNEQFF
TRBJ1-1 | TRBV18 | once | CASSLVGGNTEAFF
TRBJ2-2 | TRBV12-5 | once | CASGSTGGGGGELFF
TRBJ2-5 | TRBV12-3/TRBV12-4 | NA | CASSSLAETQYF
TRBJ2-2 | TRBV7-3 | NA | CASSLTGTGELFF
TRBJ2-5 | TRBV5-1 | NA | CASSVDTGAQETQYF
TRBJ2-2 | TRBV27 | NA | CASSLSYPTGELFF
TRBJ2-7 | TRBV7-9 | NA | CASSPDRGLYEQYF
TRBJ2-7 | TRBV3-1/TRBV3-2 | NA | CASSPVSSGGGYEQYF
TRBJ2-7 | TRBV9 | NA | CASNELGEGYEQYF